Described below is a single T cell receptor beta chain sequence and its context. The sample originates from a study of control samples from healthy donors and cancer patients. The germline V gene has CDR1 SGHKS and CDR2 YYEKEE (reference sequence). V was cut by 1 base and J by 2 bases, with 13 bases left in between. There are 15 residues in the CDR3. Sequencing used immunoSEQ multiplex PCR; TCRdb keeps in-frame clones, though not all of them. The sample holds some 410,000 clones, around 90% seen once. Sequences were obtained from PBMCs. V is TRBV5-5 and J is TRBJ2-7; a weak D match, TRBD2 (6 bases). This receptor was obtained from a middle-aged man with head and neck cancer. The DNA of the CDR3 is TGTGCCAGCAGCTTGTACAGGCGGGACCCCTACGAGCAGTACTTC. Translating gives CASSLYRRDPYEQYF.